The next 23 T cell receptor beta chains were all read from a single sample in a study of T cells of healthy individuals. MiXCR was run by TCRdb on the 5' RACE reads, yielding one entry per CDR3 protein. Here the sample spans around 63,000 distinct CDR3 sequences, 15% to 20% being singletons. These receptors originate from a human donor in good health.

This clonotype came up once. At one of its ends the junction is not consistent with the germline gene, which may arise from a read error. The genes are TRBV18 and TRBJ1-1, with a weak D call TRBD1 (6 bases). The germline CDR1 and CDR2 sequences are KGHSH and LQKENI. The CDR3 has 13 residues. CDR3 DNA sequence: TGCGCCAGCTCACCACCGAAAGGGGGTGAAGCTTTCTTT. Its translation is CASSPPKGGEAFF. Drawing the rest from reference TRBV18 and TRBJ1-1, the complete variable domain is NAGVMQNPRHLVRRRGQEARLRCSPMKGHSHVYWYRQLPEEGLKFMVYLQKENIIDESGMPKERFSAEFPKEGPSILRIQQVVRGDSAAYFCASSPPKGGEAFFGQGTRLTVV.

Many counts were recorded for this clonotype. The chain links TRBV20-1 to TRBJ2-5, with TRBD2 matching over 8 bases. Germline trimming cut 6 bases from V and 4 bases from J; bases unmatched to any gene: 7. The CDR3 is 13 residues long. CDR1 is DFQATT, CDR2 SNEGSKA, per germline (reference sequence). Written as DNA, the CDR3 is TGCAGTGCAACGCGGACTAGCCTAGAGACCCAGTACTTC. This translates into CSATRTSLETQYF.

This clonotype was observed at least ten times. The chain couples TRBV2 to TRBJ1-2, with TRBD1 matching over 7 bases. This CDR3 region has 12 residues. Trimming at V came to 8 bases and at J to 4 bases, leaving 4 bases not matched to a gene. Germline V gene data show CDR1 as SNHLY and CDR2 as FYNNEI. This CDR3 is CASRGQSYGYTF. CDR3 bases: TGTGCCAGCCGGGGACAGTCCTATGGCTACACCTTC. The full variable domain, its missing parts supplied by reference TRBV2 and TRBJ1-2, is EPEVTQTPSHQVTQMGQEVILRCVPISNHLYFYWYRQILGQKVEFLVSFYNNEISEKSEIFDDQFSVERPDGSNFTLKIRSTKLEDSAMYFCASRGQSYGYTFGSGTRLTVV.

This clonotype has at least ten counts. V and J are TRBV6-2 or TRBV6-3 and TRBJ2-7; maybe TRBD1 (5 bases). Deletions cut 4 bases from V and 3 bases from J, with 13 bases between. Germline CDR1 and CDR2: MNHEY and SVGEGT. The CDR3 has 14 residues. CDR3 in DNA: TGTGCCAGCAGTTTTGGGCAGGACATCTACGAGCAGTACTTC. Protein: CASSFGQDIYEQYF.

This clonotype was observed a handful of times. A much more abundant neighbour one base away suggests this may be a read error. This chain joins TRBV5-5 and TRBJ1-2, with D unresolved. Per the germline V gene, CDR1 is SGHKS and CDR2 is YYEKEE (reference sequence). V was trimmed by 4 bases and J by 6 bases, leaving 1 base between them. The CDR3 is 9 residues long. CDR3 protein: CASSDGYTF. CDR3 nucleotide sequence: TGTGCCAGCAGCGATGGCTACACCTTC.

In this sample, this clonotype turned up many times. The chain joins TRBV4-1 to TRBJ1-2; D gene unclear. The CDR3 consists of 14 residues. Germline CDR1 and CDR2: MGHRA and YSYEKL. V lost 0 bases, J lost 8 bases, and 13 bases lay in between. As DNA, the CDR3 is TGCGCCAGCAGCCAAGATTACCAACTAGCGGGCTACACCTTC. Translating gives CASSQDYQLAGYTF.

This chain joins TRBV11-1 and TRBJ1-5, with TRBD1 as a possible D gene (5 bases). V was trimmed by 4 bases and J by 3 bases, leaving 10 bases between them. This CDR3 spans 14 amino acids. From germline, CDR1 is SGHAT and CDR2 FQDESV (reference sequence). CDR3 residues: CASSSTGDNQPQHF. CDR3 sequence (DNA): TGTGCCAGCAGCTCCACAGGAGACAATCAGCCCCAGCATTTT.

This clonotype was observed at least ten times. The chain uses TRBV7-2 and TRBJ2-1; tentative D call: TRBD1 (6 bases). Trimming cost V 5 bases and J 4 bases, with 15 bases left between them. Per the germline V gene, CDR1 is SGHTA and CDR2 is FQGNSA. The CDR3 consists of 15 residues. For the CDR3, the DNA is TGTGCCAGCAGCATCCCCCCGAGGGGGTACAATGAGCAGTTCTTC. Translating gives CASSIPPRGYNEQFF.

This clonotype was detected ten times or more. This chain links TRBV27 with TRBJ2-1, with no clear D. The ends were cut back, 7 bases at V and 4 bases at J, with 14 bases in the middle. Germline CDR1 reads MNHEY; CDR2 reads SMNVEV (reference sequence). CDR3 size: 14 residues. The DNA of the CDR3 is TGTGCCAGCACCCCCGCGGAGCCATACAATGAGCAGTTCTTC. Translation gives CASTPAEPYNEQFF.

This clonotype was observed many times. V is TRBV10-3 and J is TRBJ2-5; 8 nucleotides align to TRBD1. V was pared by 6 bases and J by 1 base, with 4 bases of the junction left unmatched. Germline loops: CDR1 ENHRY, CDR2 SYGVKD. The CDR3 is 14 residues long. CDR3 residues: CAIRSDRAQETQYF. The DNA for the CDR3 is TGTGCCATCAGATCGGACAGGGCCCAAGAGACCCAGTACTTC.

This clonotype was recorded a few times. The genes are TRBV3-1 and TRBJ1-4; the D gene is possibly TRBD1 (5 bases). This CDR3 is built from 16 residues. Trimming stripped 3 bases from V and 5 bases from J, with 16 bases between. Per germline, CDR1 LGHDT and CDR2 YNNKEL (reference sequence). CDR3 DNA: TGTGCCAGCAGCCATCGACCGGGACCGAGAAATGAAAAACTGTTTTTT. Its translation is CASSHRPGPRNEKLFF.

This clonotype was seen more than once but under ten times. This chain links TRBV4-3 with TRBJ2-2; D unresolved. Trimming left V 0 bases short and J 4 bases short, with 21 bases between. The germline V gene has CDR1 LGHNA and CDR2 YSLEER. The CDR3 runs 19 residues. The CDR3 is CASSQDSRSGIMVTGELFF. DNA for the CDR3: TGCGCCAGCAGCCAAGATTCACGGTCTGGCATTATGGTCACCGGGGAGCTGTTTTTT.

The rearrangement joins TRBV20-1 to TRBJ2-5; 8 nucleotides agree with TRBD2. Germline V lookup: CDR1 DFQATT, CDR2 SNEGSKA (reference sequence). J gave up 5 bases and V 6 bases, and 5 bases lay outside the gene matches. There are 12 residues in the CDR3. CDR3 loop: CSAGRGTETQYF. The CDR3 bases are TGCAGTGCCGGGAGGGGAACGGAGACCCAGTACTTC.

This clonotype was recorded at least ten times. The chain is built from TRBV6-6 and TRBJ2-1, with TRBD2 matching 9 bases. Germline assignment: CDR1 MNHNY and CDR2 SVGAGI (reference sequence). The CDR3 is 16 amino acids. J gave up 7 bases and V 0 bases, and 7 bases lay outside the gene matches. CDR3 sequence: CASSYSPGGGDNEQFF. CDR3 nucleotide sequence: TGTGCCAGCAGTTACTCCCCTGGCGGGGGGGATAATGAGCAGTTCTTC.

This clonotype has at least ten counts. The V call is TRBV7-2, the J call TRBJ2-1; D perhaps matches TRBD2 (6 bases). V gave up 6 bases and J gave up 4 bases, with 16 bases separating them. The CDR3 runs 15 residues. Germline CDR1 reads SGHTA; CDR2 reads FQGNSA. The CDR3 nucleotides are TGTGCCAGCAGAGCTATAGCGGACTTGTACAATGAGCAGTTCTTC. The encoded protein is CASRAIADLYNEQFF.

The chain couples TRBV2 to TRBJ2-3; the match to TRBD1 covers 7 bases. This CDR3 has 16 amino acids. Trimming removed 6 bases from V and 2 bases from J; junction bases left unmatched: 11. CDR1 SNHLY and CDR2 FYNNEI come from the germline V gene. The CDR3 reads CASREPGQTLTDTQYF. In nucleotides, the CDR3 is TGTGCCAGCAGAGAACCGGGACAGACCCTCACAGATACGCAGTATTTT.

The chain combines TRBV19 with TRBJ1-1, with D tentatively TRBD1 (6 bases). Germline V lookup: CDR1 LNHDA, CDR2 SQIVND (reference sequence). CDR3 length: 13 residues. Trimming removed 5 bases at V and 4 bases at J, with 11 bases between. Here the CDR3 DNA reads TGTGCCAGTAGTCGTACAGGGAGCACTGAAGCTTTCTTT. The encoded protein is CASSRTGSTEAFF.

This clonotype has more than one count but fewer than ten. The V and J genes are TRBV5-1 and TRBJ1-1; D might be TRBD1 (6 bases). Per the germline V gene, CDR1 is SGHRS and CDR2 is YFSETQ. V was clipped by 0 bases and J by 4 bases, with 19 bases between them. This CDR3 contains 17 residues. The CDR3 region is CASSLAPPDRSSTEAFF. CDR3 nucleotides: TGCGCCAGCAGCTTGGCCCCTCCAGACAGGAGCAGCACTGAAGCTTTCTTT.

The chain employs TRBV7-9 and TRBJ2-1; D perhaps matches TRBD2 (6 bases). Germline loops: CDR1 SEHNR, CDR2 FQNEAQ (reference sequence). V was pared by 0 bases and J by 7 bases, with 16 bases between. This CDR3 is built from 16 residues. CDR3 region: CASSLARGGGRNEQFF. The CDR3 nucleotides are TGTGCCAGCAGCTTAGCCCGAGGTGGAGGGAGGAATGAGCAGTTCTTC.

This clonotype was recorded at least ten times. The chain joins TRBV6-6 to TRBJ2-3; TRBD2 is a possible D gene (5 bases). Trimming left V 0 bases short and J 4 bases short, with 8 bases between. The CDR3 has 14 residues. Per the germline V gene, CDR1 is MNHNY and CDR2 is SVGAGI (reference sequence). In nucleotides, the CDR3 is TGTGCCAGCAGTTACTCCCAGGAGGCAGATACGCAGTATTTT. Translation gives CASSYSQEADTQYF.

This clonotype came up a few times. The V and J genes are TRBV15 and TRBJ2-1; no reliable D call. Germline CDR1 reads LNHNV; CDR2 reads YYDKDF (reference sequence). V was shortened by 0 bases and J by 9 bases, with 6 bases between the two germline ends. The CDR3 is made up of 12 amino acids. The chain's CDR3 is CATSRDFFEQFF. The CDR3 nucleotides are TGTGCCACCAGCAGAGATTTTTTTGAGCAGTTCTTC.

The V call is TRBV5-1, the J call TRBJ2-3; no firm D call. The V end lost 3 bases, the J end lost 0 bases, and 8 bases lay between the germline ends. Germline values: CDR1 SGHRS, CDR2 YFSETQ. There are 14 residues in the CDR3. CDR3 sequence reads: CASSSIPSTDTQYF. DNA for the CDR3: TGCGCCAGCAGCTCCATACCTAGCACAGATACGCAGTATTTT.

This clonotype appeared many times. The chain employs TRBV6-1 and TRBJ1-5, with TRBD1 as a possible D gene (6 bases). V was pared by 6 bases and J by 8 bases, with 20 bases between. The CDR3 loop spans 15 amino acids. The germline gives CDR1 MNHNS, CDR2 SASEGT. The CDR3 DNA follows: TGTGCCAGCAGGAAGGGGGTAGACAACGTCGAGCCCCAGCATTTT. This codes for CASRKGVDNVEPQHF.